A single T cell receptor beta chain is shown here with its context. The specificity of this receptor is unknown. Qualities for individual bases were not recorded, and no much larger clone is one base off. The germline V gene yields SGHVS for CDR1 and FNYEAQ for CDR2. The CDR3 goes from the cysteine to the phenylalanine over 17 residues. Only the CDR3 region is kept as DNA, spanning 51 bases read in frame from base 1. Trimming at the junction amounts to 1 base on V and 5 bases on J, and the germline ends lie 18 bases apart. The record originates from a study of shared clonotypes between healthy human individuals (TCRdb year 2020). General notes on the study: The cohort comprised a couple of women and a few men aged 18 to 49 years. Different laboratories and diverse techniques were used to prepare libraries and sequence TCR repertoires, to increase sequencing depth and limit assay-specific biases. Per donor, leukapheresis produced somewhere between about 0.85 and 8.9 billion PBMCs. For each donor, CD4 naive and CD4 memory were each run on three plates, CD8 naive on two plates, and CD8 memory on one plate. To estimate repertoire size and how much clonotype sharing occurs between individuals, the study deeply sequenced the blood TCR repertoires of five or six healthy adults.

Using the deep immunoSEQ assay, multiplex PCR amplified TCR CDR3 regions from genomic DNA. Extracted genomic DNA from each cell subset was distributed evenly across all wells of several immunoSEQ 96-well plates, and each plate was treated as a replicate. For sorted subsets, each replicate PCR was loaded with about 0.2 ug genomic DNA, equivalent to about 33,000 T cell genomes. Purified libraries were measured with a Qubit 3.0 fluorometer, size-checked on a Bioanalyzer 2100, and measured again with the KAPA Library Quantification kit. A separate single-read 150-cycle Illumina NextSeq 550 flow cell was used to sequence each immunoSEQ 96-well plate. The original pipeline was this. Because only junctional sequences without quality scores were contained in the immunoSEQ output, filtering matching that applied to full-length reads could not be performed. Sequences were annotated with PyIR, a Python wrapper for IgBLAST v1.9, using IMGT germline references to assign V/J genes and CDR3. Any read was removed if the V/J assignment was weak (E-value above 1e-6), the CDR3 was missing, or the read contained stop codons, out-of-frame junctions, or ambiguous translated residues. V3J clonotypes were defined as sequences sharing an identical inferred V gene, J gene, and CDR3 amino acid sequence. The percentage overlap between two repertoires was calculated by dividing the number of shared unique clonotypes by the size of the smaller repertoire. RTK rarefaction, the Chao1 estimator, and Recon v2.1 estimates of unobserved clonotypes were used to assess repertoire richness. Generation probabilities were computed with OLGA for all TCRbeta clonotypes obtained by the gDNA method from several donors. TCRdb provides this immuneACCESS table in a form limited to in-frame rearrangements. Some clones are lacking; in checked studies, under half of them reflect an unresolved V gene, and why the rest are absent is not known. V and J calls plus clone size are reproduced from that table; the DNA served to infer D and trimming. This sample is represented by hundreds of thousands of clones; about 74% of them were singletons. The ten largest clones represent over 1.5% of the sample.

The donors were healthy, HIV-negative adults who had no recently reported acute infections or vaccinations. Every donor was a Caucasian adult living in Nashville, Tennessee, USA. Magnetic negative selection was used to enrich CD4+ T cells, after which naive cells were positively selected on CD45RA and the negative fraction became the memory subset. After blood collection by leukapheresis, PBMCs were isolated using Ficoll-Histopaque density gradient centrifugation and then cryopreserved in the vapor phase of liquid nitrogen. Analytical flow cytometry was used to check the purity and quantity of every magnetically sorted T cell population. From each sorted fraction, genomic DNA was isolated and quantified by UV absorbance on a Nanodrop 2000c. Broad study findings and their caveats: Higher generation probabilities were observed for clonotypes shared by all four sorted-subset donors than for non-shared clonotypes. The genetic and exposure-history diversity represented was limited by the small number of donors. Incomplete sequencing was indicated by rarefaction of sorted-subset datasets, despite the large sequencing depth. Naive subsets generally had larger estimated clonotype richness than memory subsets did. Pairwise subsampling led to the expectation that sequencing depth would affect the degree of clonotype sharing among donors. Only blood was sampled, and tissue TCR repertoires likely differ from those in blood. About 4.5% of naive CD4, approximately 3.7% of naive CD8, approximately 2.2% of memory CD4, and roughly 0.4% of memory CD8 clonotypes were shared across several donors.

The clonotype was recovered from a woman aged 25-40 years in good health. The chain uses TRBV7-6 and TRBJ2-1; D gene: possibly TRBD2, on 6 matching bases. What was sequenced was memory CD4+ T cells sorted from blood. Reading the label with the study, this specimen's cell subset or site is: CD45RA-negative fraction. CDR3 protein: CASSLVPAGTLNNEQFF. Here is the DNA: TGTGCCAGCAGCTTAGTGCCAGCCGGGACTCTCAACAATGAGCAGTTCTTC.